This T cell receptor beta chain was sequenced during a study of T cell clonality in common variable immunodeficiency. General observations from the study: Fewer deletions and N-nucleotide insertions were reportedly seen in common variable immunodeficiency TCR beta sequences. Compared with healthy controls, CVID subjects showed increased TCRbeta clonality, mostly in about a third. The cause of increased CVID clonality remains unclear without subpopulation sequencing.

J was trimmed by 4 bases and V by 3 bases; bases with no gene match: 8. CDR3 length: 18 residues. CDR1 is KGHSH, CDR2 LQKENI, per germline. This clone was counted ten times or more. Its antigen is as yet unknown. The read finishes 3 residues shy of the CDR3 end, and the germline J gene is used to complete it. CVID and control samples used equivalent genomic DNA input. The method was immunoSEQ multiplex PCR; TCRdb's version includes in-frame clones alone and lacks a portion of them. The sample includes 35,000 to 50,000 clones, none of them occurring once. The chain employs TRBV18 and TRBJ2-2; 13 bases are shared with TRBD2. This TCR was recovered from a person aged 18 to 75 in good health. Sequencing was carried out using peripheral blood mononuclear cells. The part of the CDR3 DNA that was read is TGTGCCAGCTCACCCCGACTAGCGGGAGGTGGAGCCACCGGGGAG. This translates into CASSPRLAGGGATGE. The full-length CDR3 reads as CASSPRLAGGGATGELFF.